Following are 19 T cell receptor beta chains from one sample sequenced in a study of T-cell reconstitution after alpha-beta-depleted transplantation in children. Using unique molecular identifiers, the investigators prepared the TCRbeta library. One entry per CDR3 protein results from TCRdb running MiXCR on the PCR reads. The sample includes approximately 520,000 distinct CDR3 sequences, roughly 33% of them seen just once. The input for sequencing was PBMCs from the stem cell graft donor, taken from the stem cell graft. These receptors came from a human donor who donated a stem cell graft to a child with aplastic anemia.

V usage is TRBV12-3 or TRBV12-4 and J usage is TRBJ2-7; D gene uncertain. The CDR3 runs to 12 residues. The V end was cut by 0 bases, the J end by 4 bases, with 4 bases between. CDR3 sequence: CASSLAEYEQYF. CDR3 nucleotides: TGTGCCAGCAGTTTAGCAGAATACGAGCAGTACTTC.

The chain carries TRBV14 and TRBJ2-1; D uncertain. V lost 0 bases and J lost 7, with 16 bases in between. The CDR3 has 16 residues. Germline V gives CDR1 SGHDN, CDR2 FVKESK. The CDR3 is CASSQDYAIGTNEQFF. The DNA for the CDR3 is TGTGCCAGCAGCCAAGATTACGCGATCGGAACTAATGAGCAGTTCTTC.

The rearrangement links TRBV11-2 to TRBJ2-1; TRBD2 is a possible D gene (6 bases). V was cut by 5 bases and J by 6 bases, with 20 bases left in between. Germline V gives CDR1 SGHAT, CDR2 FQNNGV. This CDR3 has 16 amino acids. In DNA form, the CDR3 reads TGTGCCAGCAGCGCCTGGGCTTCGGGAGCTTCCAATGAGCAGTTCTTC. Encoded protein: CASSAWASGASNEQFF.

This chain joins TRBV6-2 or TRBV6-3 and TRBJ1-1, with D hard to call. With 2 bases removed from V and 1 base from J, the gap between germline ends came to 2 bases. CDR3 length equals 12 residues. Per the germline V gene, CDR1 is MNHEY and CDR2 is SVGEGT. The CDR3 sequence: CASSYPNTEAFF. The CDR3, as DNA: TGTGCCAGCAGTTACCCGAACACTGAAGCTTTCTTT.

The chain employs TRBV25-1 and TRBJ2-7; 10 bases match TRBD1. The CDR3 is 15 amino acids. CDR1 and CDR2 (germline): MGHDK, SYGVNS. V shed 5 bases and J 5 bases; nucleotides not matched to a gene: 9. CDR3 protein: CASSRLGTGANEQYF. The CDR3, as DNA: TGTGCCAGCAGTCGTTTAGGGACAGGGGCCAACGAGCAGTACTTC.

This clonotype was counted between two and nine times. The genes are TRBV7-9 and TRBJ2-1; D possibly corresponds to TRBD1 (6 bases). This CDR3 region has 15 residues. V lost 2 bases to trimming and J lost 5 bases, with 13 bases between them. Germline CDR1 is SEHNR and CDR2 is FQNEAQ (reference sequence). CDR3 sequence (DNA): TGTGCCAGCAGCTTAAAAGGGACAAGCAACAATGAGCAGTTCTTC. Encoded protein: CASSLKGTSNNEQFF.

The sample holds a few counts of this clonotype. The chain recombines TRBV27 with TRBJ2-1; 8 bases are shared with TRBD1. Germline CDR1 and CDR2: MNHEY and SMNVEV (reference sequence). Trimming at V came to 3 bases and at J to 8 bases, leaving 9 bases not matched to a gene. The CDR3 is 15 amino acids. The DNA for the CDR3 is TGTGCCAGCAGTTTCTCCCTCAGGGGGCTAGATGAGCAGTTCTTC. Amino acids: CASSFSLRGLDEQFF.

This chain links TRBV5-1 with TRBJ2-1, with TRBD2 as a possible D gene (6 bases). Germline assignment: CDR1 SGHRS and CDR2 YFSETQ. Deletions cut 4 bases from V and 9 bases from J, with 35 bases between. This CDR3 spans 20 amino acids. The CDR3 coding sequence is TGCGCCAGCAGCCCGAGAACCCCAGACGCGGGGCGAAGAGCTACAAGTGAGCAGTTCTTC. Protein: CASSPRTPDAGRRATSEQFF.

The V call is TRBV3-1, the J call TRBJ2-2; D call uncertain. Germline loops: CDR1 LGHDT, CDR2 YNNKEL (reference sequence). V was cut by 1 base and J by 9 bases, with 18 bases left in between. The CDR3 covers 16 residues. The chain's CDR3 is CASSQVSVLERRELFF. CDR3 nucleotides: TGTGCCAGCAGCCAAGTCAGCGTACTCGAGAGAAGGGAGCTGTTTTTT. The full variable domain, with the rest looked up from reference TRBV3-1 and TRBJ2-2, is DTAVSQTPKYLVTQMGNDKSIKCEQNLGHDTMYWYKQDSKKFLKIMFSYNNKELIINETVPNRFSPKSPDKAHLNLHINSLELGDSAVYFCASSQVSVLERRELFFGEGSRLTVL.

The genes are TRBV20-1 and TRBJ1-2; D is possibly TRBD1 (5 bases). V lost 6 bases and J 0 bases, leaving 17 bases between the germline ends. Germline V gives CDR1 DFQATT, CDR2 SNEGSKA (reference sequence). The CDR3 has 15 amino acids. In DNA form, the CDR3 reads TGCAGTGCCCCGCTGGGGCAGGTCGCTAACTATGGCTACACCTTC. It encodes CSAPLGQVANYGYTF.

In its sample, this clonotype was seen a few times. The rearrangement joins TRBV20-1 to TRBJ2-5; 10 bases are a match to TRBD2. This CDR3 has 15 residues. With V trimmed by 6 bases and J by 1 base, 8 bases remained unmatched. Germline-derived CDR1 and CDR2 are DFQATT and SNEGSKA (reference sequence). The CDR3 sequence: CSAPRTSGLQETQYF. CDR3 nucleotides: TGCAGTGCACCAAGGACTAGCGGCCTCCAAGAGACCCAGTACTTC.

The rearrangement uses TRBV10-3 and TRBJ1-5, with 8 nucleotides matching TRBD1. The trim removed 10 bases at V and 0 bases at J, leaving 11 bases unmatched. This CDR3 comprises 16 residues. Germline assignment: CDR1 ENHRY and CDR2 SYGVKD. The CDR3: CARGTGGLNSNQPQHF. CDR3 nucleotide sequence: TGTGCCAGAGGGACAGGCGGGCTAAATAGCAATCAGCCCCAGCATTTT.

The rearrangement joins TRBV6-5 to TRBJ1-3, with no clear D. Germline V gives CDR1 MNHEY, CDR2 SVGAGI. Trimming removed 4 bases at V and 4 bases at J, with 8 bases between. The CDR3 sequence is 13 residues long. CDR3: CASSSDGGNTIYF. For the CDR3, the DNA is TGTGCCAGCAGTTCGGACGGAGGAAACACCATATATTTT.

The chain recombines TRBV11-2 with TRBJ2-5; 10 bases match TRBD2. V lost 1 base, J lost 3 bases, and 8 bases stayed unmatched. Germline V gene sequence: CDR1 SGHAT, CDR2 FQNNGV. The CDR3 length is 17 residues. CDR3 nucleotide sequence: TGTGCCAGCAGCTTAGGGGTCTCTCTAGCGGGAGAAGAGACCCAGTACTTC. Translated: CASSLGVSLAGEETQYF.

This clonotype occurred a few times. CDR3 in amino acids: CATNRGITEAFF. The DNA for the CDR3 is TGTGCCACTAACAGGGGTATCACTGAAGCTTTCTTT. J is TRBJ1-1 and V is TRBV6-1; TRBD1 agrees at 7 bases. The CDR3 runs to 12 residues. Per the germline V gene, CDR1 is MNHNS and CDR2 is SASEGT. V gave up 10 bases and J gave up 4 bases; unmatched junction bases: 6.

The rearrangement joins TRBV9 to TRBJ2-2; 8 nucleotides align to TRBD2. CDR1 is SGDLS, CDR2 YYNGEE, per germline. The CDR3 extends over 13 amino acids. Trimming at V came to 6 bases and at J to 7 bases, leaving 5 bases not matched to a gene. CDR3 sequence: CASNLAGGGELFF. For the CDR3, the DNA is TGTGCCAGCAATCTAGCGGGTGGCGGGGAGCTGTTTTTT. Full variable domain (missing parts from reference TRBV9 and TRBJ2-2): DSGVTQTPKHLITATGQRVTLRCSPRSGDLSVYWYQQSLDQGLQFLIQYYNGEERAKGNILERFSAQQFPDLHSELNLSSLELGDSALYFCASNLAGGGELFFGEGSRLTVL.

The chain couples TRBV5-1 to TRBJ2-5, with TRBD2 matching over 12 bases. Germline loops: CDR1 SGHRS, CDR2 YFSETQ. CDR3 size: 14 residues. V was clipped by 6 bases and J by 4 bases; unmatched bases: 4. The CDR3 DNA reads as TGCGCCAGCACAAGACTAGCGGGAGCAGAGACCCAGTACTTC. Translation gives CASTRLAGAETQYF.

This CDR3 is CAWSTGLASHEQFF. The CDR3 DNA sequence: TGTGCCTGGAGTACAGGACTAGCTTCCCATGAGCAGTTCTTC. The chain couples TRBV30 to TRBJ2-1; 8 bases fit TRBD2. The J segment lost 8 bases and the V segment lost 2 bases, leaving 8 bases of the junction unmatched. This CDR3 has 14 amino acids. Germline V lookup: CDR1 GTSNPN, CDR2 SVGIG (reference sequence).

This clonotype has more than one count but fewer than ten. The chain joins TRBV7-3 to TRBJ2-1, with D unclear. Germline-derived CDR1 and CDR2 are SGHTA and FQGTGA. V was cut by 2 bases and J by 10 bases, with 15 bases left in between. The CDR3 runs to 14 residues. The CDR3 loop reads CASSLDELTSEQFF. The CDR3 coding sequence is TGTGCCAGCAGCTTAGATGAGTTAACCTCGGAGCAGTTCTTC.